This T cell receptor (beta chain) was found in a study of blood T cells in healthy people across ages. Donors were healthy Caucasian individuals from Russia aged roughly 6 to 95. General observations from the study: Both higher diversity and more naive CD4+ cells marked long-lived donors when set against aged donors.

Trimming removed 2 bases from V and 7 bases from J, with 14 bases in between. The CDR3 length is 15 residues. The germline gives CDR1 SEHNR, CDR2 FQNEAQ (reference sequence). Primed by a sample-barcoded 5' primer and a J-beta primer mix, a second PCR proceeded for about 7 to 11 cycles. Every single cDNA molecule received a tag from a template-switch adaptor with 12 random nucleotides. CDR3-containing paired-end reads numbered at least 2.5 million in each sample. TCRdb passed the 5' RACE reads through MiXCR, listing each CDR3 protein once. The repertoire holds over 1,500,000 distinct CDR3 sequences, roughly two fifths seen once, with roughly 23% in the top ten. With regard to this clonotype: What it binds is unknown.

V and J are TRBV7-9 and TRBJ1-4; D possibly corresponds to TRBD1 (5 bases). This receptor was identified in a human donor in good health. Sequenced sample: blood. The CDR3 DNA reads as TGTGCCAGCAGCTTACTACGGCAGGGTGGTGAAAAACTGTTTTTT. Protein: CASSLLRQGGEKLFF.